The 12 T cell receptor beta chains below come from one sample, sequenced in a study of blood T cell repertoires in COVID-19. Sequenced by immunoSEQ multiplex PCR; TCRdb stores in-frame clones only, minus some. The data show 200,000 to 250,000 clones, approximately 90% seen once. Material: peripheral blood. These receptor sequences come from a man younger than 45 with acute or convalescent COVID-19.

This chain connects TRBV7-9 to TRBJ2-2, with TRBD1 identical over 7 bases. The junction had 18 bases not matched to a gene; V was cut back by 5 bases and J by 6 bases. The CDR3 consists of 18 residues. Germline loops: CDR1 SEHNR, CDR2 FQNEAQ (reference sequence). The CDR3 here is CASSLTFKAGGLAGELFF. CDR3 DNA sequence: TGTGCCAGCAGCCTAACCTTTAAGGCAGGGGGTTTGGCCGGGGAGCTGTTTTTT.

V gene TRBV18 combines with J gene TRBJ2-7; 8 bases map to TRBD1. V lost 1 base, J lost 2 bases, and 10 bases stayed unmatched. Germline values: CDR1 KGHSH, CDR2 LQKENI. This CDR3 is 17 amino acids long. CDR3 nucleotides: TGTGCCAGCTCACCACGGCAGGGGGCATACATTCCCTACGAGCAGTACTTC. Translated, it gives CASSPRQGAYIPYEQYF.

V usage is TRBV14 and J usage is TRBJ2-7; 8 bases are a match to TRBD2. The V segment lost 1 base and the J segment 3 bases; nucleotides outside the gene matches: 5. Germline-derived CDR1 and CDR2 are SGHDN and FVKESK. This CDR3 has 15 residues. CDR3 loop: CASSQGLAGIYEQYF. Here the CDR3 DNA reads TGTGCCAGCAGCCAAGGGCTAGCGGGTATCTACGAGCAGTACTTC.

The CDR3 DNA sequence: TGTGCCAGCAGTTCTGGACTCTTGACCCAGCATTTT. Its translation: CASSSGLLTQHF. The J gene is TRBJ1-5, the V gene TRBV12-3 or TRBV12-4; the D is unclear. CDR3 length equals 12 residues. With 4 bases removed from V and 11 bases from J, the gap between germline ends came to 12 bases.

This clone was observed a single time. CDR3 protein: CASSFRRNYGYTF. For the CDR3, the DNA is TGTGCCAGCAGTTTTCGCAGGAACTATGGCTACACCTTC. This chain joins TRBV12-3 or TRBV12-4 and TRBJ1-2; the D is unclear. Trimming shortened V by 3 bases and J by 2 bases, and 7 bases separated the two germline ends. The CDR3 length is 13 residues.

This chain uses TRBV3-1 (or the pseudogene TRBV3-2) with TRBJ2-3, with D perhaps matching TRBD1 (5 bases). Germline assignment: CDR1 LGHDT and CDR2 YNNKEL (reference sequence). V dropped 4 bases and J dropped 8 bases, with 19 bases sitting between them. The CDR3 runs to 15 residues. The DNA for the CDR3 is TGTGCCAGCAGCCCCGGACAAGGAAGGAAAGTTACGCAGTATTTT. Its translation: CASSPGQGRKVTQYF.

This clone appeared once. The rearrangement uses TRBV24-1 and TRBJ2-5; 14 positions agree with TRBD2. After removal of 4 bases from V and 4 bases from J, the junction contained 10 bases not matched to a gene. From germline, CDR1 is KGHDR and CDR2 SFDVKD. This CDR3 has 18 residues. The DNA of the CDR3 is TGTGCCACCAGTGACCAGGGACTAGCGGGAGTGGATAGAGAGACCCAGTACTTC. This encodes CATSDQGLAGVDRETQYF.

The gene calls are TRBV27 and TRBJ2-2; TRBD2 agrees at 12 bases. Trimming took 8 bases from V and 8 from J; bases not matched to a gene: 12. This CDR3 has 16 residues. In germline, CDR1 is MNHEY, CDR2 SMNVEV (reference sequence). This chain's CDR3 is CASRLAGENVRGELFF. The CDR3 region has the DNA TGTGCCAGCCGACTAGCGGGAGAAAATGTAAGGGGGGAGCTGTTTTTT.

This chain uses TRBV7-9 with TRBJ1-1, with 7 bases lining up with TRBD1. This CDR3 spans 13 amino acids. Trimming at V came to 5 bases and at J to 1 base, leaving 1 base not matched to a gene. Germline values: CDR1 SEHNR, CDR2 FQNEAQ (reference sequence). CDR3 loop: CASSRTGNTEAFF. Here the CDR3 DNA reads TGTGCCAGCAGCCGGACAGGGAACACTGAAGCTTTCTTT.

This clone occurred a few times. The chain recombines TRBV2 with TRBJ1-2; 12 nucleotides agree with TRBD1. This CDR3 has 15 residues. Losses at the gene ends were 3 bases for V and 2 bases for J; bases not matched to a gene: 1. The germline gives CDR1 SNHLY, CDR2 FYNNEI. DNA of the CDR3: TGTGCCAGCAGTGATGGGACAGGGGGCAACTATGGCTACACCTTC. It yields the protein CASSDGTGGNYGYTF. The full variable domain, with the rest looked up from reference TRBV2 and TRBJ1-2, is EPEVTQTPSHQVTQMGQEVILRCVPISNHLYFYWYRQILGQKVEFLVSFYNNEISEKSEIFDDQFSVERPDGSNFTLKIRSTKLEDSAMYFCASSDGTGGNYGYTFGSGTRLTVV.

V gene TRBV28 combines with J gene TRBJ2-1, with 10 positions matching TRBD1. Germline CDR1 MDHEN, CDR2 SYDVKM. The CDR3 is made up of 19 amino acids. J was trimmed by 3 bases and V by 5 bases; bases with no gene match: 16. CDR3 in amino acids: CASSPGQGLFGTLYNEQFF. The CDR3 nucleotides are TGTGCCAGCAGTCCGGGACAGGGGTTGTTTGGTACCCTCTACAATGAGCAGTTCTTC. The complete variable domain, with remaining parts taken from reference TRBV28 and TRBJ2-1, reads DVKVTQSSRYLVKRTGEKVFLECVQDMDHENMFWYRQDPGLGLRLIYFSYDVKMKEKGDIPEGYSVSREKKERFSLILESASTNQTSMYLCASSPGQGLFGTLYNEQFFGPGTRLTVL.

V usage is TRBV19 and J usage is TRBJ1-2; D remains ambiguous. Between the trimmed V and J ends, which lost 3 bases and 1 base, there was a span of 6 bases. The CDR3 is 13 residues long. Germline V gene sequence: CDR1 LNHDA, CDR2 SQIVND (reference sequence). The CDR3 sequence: CASSMNSNYGYTF. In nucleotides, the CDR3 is TGTGCCAGTAGTATGAACAGTAACTATGGCTACACCTTC.